This T cell receptor (beta chain) emerged from a study of cytomegalovirus exposure and HLA in healthy donors. Sequenced by immunoSEQ multiplex PCR; TCRdb stores in-frame clones only, minus some. The sample carries about 60,000 clones, about nine tenths recorded once. Among the 110 or so subjects of the validation cohort, separate from the approximately 670-subject first cohort, were the donors. Germline assignment: CDR1 SGHRS and CDR2 YFSETQ. The CDR3 runs to 16 residues. J gave up 7 bases and V 4 bases, and 9 bases lay outside the gene matches. Material: PBMCs. The receptor comes from a man aged 18-30 years in good health and CMV-seronegative. The chain couples TRBV5-1 to TRBJ2-5; TRBD2 matches 14 bases. CDR3 amino acids: CASSVGLAGDRATQYF. The CDR3 nucleotides are TGCGCCAGCAGCGTGGGACTAGCGGGAGACAGGGCGACCCAGTACTTC.